This T cell receptor (beta chain) was retrieved from a study of blood T cell repertoires in COVID-19 (dated by TCRdb to the early 2020s). With respect to the entire study: Samples covering the acute and convalescent phases of COVID-19 were provided by collaborators in the United States, Italy and Spain. The repertoires were released in a freely available public database intended as a resource for research on the immune response to SARS-CoV-2. The prospective study material was composed of cDNA or gDNA derived from T cells, B-cell-depleted T cells, or PBMCs. The samples were drawn from two sources: the first 160 participants of the ongoing ImmuneRACE study, and 1,000 to 1,500 subjects contributed by 6 global collaborators. The sample metadata nearly always contained a de-identified subject ID, COVID-19 status, age in years and sex. Subjects who had been exposed to COVID-19, were actively infected with it, or had recovered from it provided the deeply sampled blood TCRbeta repertoires that made up the dataset. Where available, HLA class I and class II types were obtained from metadata supplied by the sample provider rather than from assay-based typing. The paper's findings and limits, for the study overall: The amount of clinical and demographic metadata varied by source and participant and was provided uncurated.

TCRbeta CDR3 regions were amplified from genomic DNA by means of the immunoSEQ Assay, a bias-controlled multiplex PCR. The original pipeline was this. The number of nucleated cells in each sample was estimated from the amplification of reference gene primers within the assay. Sequence reads were collapsed and filtered to measure the absolute abundance of every unique TCRbeta CDR3 rearrangement. Productive Simpson clonality was computed per sample as the square root of Simpson's diversity index over productive rearrangements. As stored in TCRdb, this immuneACCESS dataset retains in-frame rearrangements with V and J assigned. A fraction of the clones does not appear; measured against another copy, unresolved V genes explain less than half of the discrepancy, and the remainder lacks a known reason. That table furnishes V, J and clone size, whereas the DNA furnished D and trimming. The sample table shows hundreds of thousands of clones, and 85% to 90% are seen once. 7.3% of the sample is taken by the ten largest.

The germline V gene (reference sequence) yields SEHNR for CDR1 and FQNEAQ for CDR2. At the junction V is shortened by 2 bases and J by 0 bases, with 14 bases in between. The CDR3 sequence holds 17 residues, the cysteine and phenylalanine included. This entry keeps only the CDR3 DNA: 51 bases, framed from base 1. Remarks on this clone: What antigen it recognizes has not been identified. No base-level quality is on record; no much larger clone is a single base apart.

One collaborating source in Seattle enrolled patients while the patients were actively infected and followed the patients over time throughout the course of disease. Whole blood was collected in K2EDTA tubes by collaborating institutions according to the institutions' own protocols. Collaborator samples were shipped for TCRbeta analysis as frozen whole blood, isolated PBMCs, or DNA extracted from either sample type. The sequence links TRBV7-9 to TRBJ1-5; the D region possibly corresponds to TRBD1 (5 bases align). The TCR sequence derives from a woman in her 70s with COVID-19, enrolled during active disease. Sequencing was performed on peripheral blood. The CDR3 protein is CASSLTTQGDSNQPQHF. The sequence in DNA is TGTGCCAGCAGCTTAACTACTCAGGGTGATAGCAATCAGCCCCAGCATTTT.